The 14 T cell receptor beta chains below come from one sample, sequenced in a study of T cells after posttransplantation cyclophosphamide. Cyclophosphamide on days +3 and +4 followed busulfan-fludarabine conditioning and a marrow graft. Clones were sequenced by immunoSEQ multiplex PCR, and TCRdb holds only the in-frame ones, with some missing. The sample includes around 10,000 clones, around four fifths seen only once; the top ten take approximately 15%. Sequenced here: PBMCs, sampled 1755 days after allogeneic stem cell transplant with posttransplant cyclophosphamide. The receptors come from a female patient aged 50 to 60 who received an allogeneic stem cell transplant from a related donor, was CMV-positive, and had no GVHD. These T cells may partly come from the graft donor.

There are a few counts of this clone. The rearrangement links TRBV9 to TRBJ2-5; TRBD2 might be the D (7 bases). Germline V gene data show CDR1 as SGDLS and CDR2 as YYNGEE. CDR3 length: 14 amino acids. V lost 0 bases and J 7 bases, leaving 13 bases between the germline ends. CDR3 in DNA: TGTGCCAGCAGCGTAGATATAGGGGGGGGGACCCAGTACTTC. Its protein is CASSVDIGGGTQYF. The entire variable domain, with the rest obtained from reference TRBV9 and TRBJ2-5, is as follows: DSGVTQTPKHLITATGQRVTLRCSPRSGDLSVYWYQQSLDQGLQFLIQYYNGEERAKGNILERFSAQQFPDLHSELNLSSLELGDSALYFCASSVDIGGGTQYFGPGTRLLVL.

The CDR3 loop is CASSITEFDTIYF. In DNA form, the CDR3 reads TGTGCCAGTAGTATTACGGAGTTTGACACCATATATTTT. This chain connects TRBV19 to TRBJ1-3; D call uncertain. CDR3 length: 13 residues. CDR1 is LNHDA and CDR2 is SQIVND in the germline V gene (reference sequence). The germline V and J ends were trimmed by 3 bases and 8 bases, with 11 bases remaining between them.

This sequence joins TRBV7-2 and TRBJ2-5; D is unresolved. The V gene lost 3 bases and the J gene lost 4 bases, with 3 bases spanning the gap. Germline V gives CDR1 SGHTA, CDR2 FQGNSA. The CDR3 has 11 amino acids. The CDR3 here is CASSFLETQYF. Here the CDR3 DNA reads TGTGCCAGCAGCTTCTTAGAGACCCAGTACTTC.

This clone has a single count. CDR3 region: CASSILAGGQETQYF. In nucleotides, the CDR3 is TGTGCCAGTAGTATACTAGCGGGAGGTCAAGAGACCCAGTACTTC. J is TRBJ2-5 and V is TRBV19; 11 bases match TRBD2. Germline loops: CDR1 LNHDA, CDR2 SQIVND (reference sequence). The CDR3 loop spans 15 amino acids. Trimming took 2 bases from V and 2 from J; bases not matched to a gene: 1.

The V and J genes are TRBV2 and TRBJ2-1; 8 nucleotides agree with TRBD2. Germline V lookup: CDR1 SNHLY, CDR2 FYNNEI. Trimming removed 0 bases from V and 4 bases from J; junction bases left unmatched: 5. CDR3 size: 16 residues. CDR3 in DNA: TGTGCCAGCAGTGAAGCGCCTAGCGGGCCTTACAATGAGCAGTTCTTC. Translation: CASSEAPSGPYNEQFF.

Details on this clone: Sequence at one end of the junction differs from germline and may be a read error. This chain links TRBV5-4 with TRBJ2-3; tentatively, D is TRBD2 (7 bases). The CDR3 loop spans 14 amino acids. Germline V gives CDR1 SGHNT, CDR2 YYREEE (reference sequence). The DNA for the CDR3 is TGTGCCAGCAGCTTGGCGGGGGGCCCATCTTTCAGAGTTTTT. Its protein is CASSLAGGPSFRVF.

The chain joins TRBV7-3 to TRBJ2-1, with 7 bases aligning to TRBD1. There are 15 residues in the CDR3. From germline, CDR1 is SGHTA and CDR2 FQGTGA. V was pared by 2 bases and J by 3 bases, with 4 bases of the junction left unmatched. Here the CDR3 reads CASSLGQADYNEQFF. CDR3 nucleotides: TGTGCCAGCAGCTTAGGACAGGCGGACTACAATGAGCAGTTCTTC.

The chain combines TRBV5-4 with TRBJ1-2; D is undetermined. CDR1 is SGHNT and CDR2 is YYREEE in the germline V gene (reference sequence). The length of the CDR3 is 15 residues. Trimming took off 4 bases at V and 4 bases at J, with 17 bases between the two ends. As DNA, the CDR3 is TGTGCCAGCAGCCACCCCCCCACAGAGCCCTATGGCTACACCTTC. It translates to CASSHPPTEPYGYTF.

V usage is TRBV4-1 and J usage is TRBJ2-7; TRBD1 matches at 9 bases. Per the germline V gene, CDR1 is MGHRA and CDR2 is YSYEKL. The CDR3 loop spans 17 amino acids. The trim removed 4 bases at V and 1 base at J, leaving 11 bases unmatched. The CDR3 loop is CASSPLEPGQGSYEQYF. The CDR3 nucleotides read TGCGCCAGCAGCCCCCTAGAACCGGGACAGGGTTCCTACGAGCAGTACTTC.

The chain uses TRBV19 and TRBJ2-1; 8 nucleotides agree with TRBD2. V shed 5 bases, J shed 6 bases, and the junction held 6 bases outside the gene matches. The germline gives CDR1 LNHDA, CDR2 SQIVND (reference sequence). CDR3 size: 14 residues. The CDR3 region has the DNA TGTGCCAGTAGTCCGGGACTAGTTAGCAATGAGCAGTTCTTC. Its translation is CASSPGLVSNEQFF.

The chain uses TRBV6-4 and TRBJ2-1, with TRBD2 matching 10 bases. J was trimmed by 6 bases and V by 2 bases; bases with no gene match: 10. CDR3 length: 17 amino acids. Germline V CDR1 and CDR2: MRHNA, SNTAGT. The CDR3 is CASSDDTSGKSGNEQFF. The DNA for the CDR3 is TGTGCCAGCAGTGACGATACTAGCGGGAAGTCAGGCAATGAGCAGTTCTTC.

The chain couples TRBV9 to TRBJ2-3, with 9 bases matching TRBD1. V lost 3 bases and J lost 4; bases outside the gene matches: 12. Germline values: CDR1 SGDLS, CDR2 YYNGEE. The CDR3 has 17 residues. The CDR3 region has the DNA TGTGCCAGCAGCGGAAGGACAGGGGAGTCCCGGTCAGATACGCAGTATTTT. Translated, it gives CASSGRTGESRSDTQYF. Full variable domain (remainder filled in from reference TRBV9 and TRBJ2-3): DSGVTQTPKHLITATGQRVTLRCSPRSGDLSVYWYQQSLDQGLQFLIQYYNGEERAKGNILERFSAQQFPDLHSELNLSSLELGDSALYFCASSGRTGESRSDTQYFGPGTRLTVL.

The rearrangement uses TRBV18 and TRBJ2-7; D is undetermined. The CDR3 has 18 residues. Trimming removed 2 bases from V and 2 bases from J, with 22 bases in between. Looked up from germline, CDR1 is KGHSH and CDR2 is LQKENI. The CDR3 DNA follows: TGTGCCAGCTCACCATTCGCGTTCAGGCCCCCACACACCTACGAGCAGTACTTC. Translating gives CASSPFAFRPPHTYEQYF.

This clone was observed once. The rearrangement uses TRBV7-2 and TRBJ2-1; 7 bases map to TRBD1. Germline lookup yields CDR1 SGHTA and CDR2 FQGNSA. V lost 1 base and J lost 8; bases outside the gene matches: 11. This CDR3 contains 16 residues. The DNA for the CDR3 is TGTGCCAGCAGCTTAGGGTTGGACAGGAATCTCGATGAGCAGTTCTTC. Protein: CASSLGLDRNLDEQFF.